This T cell receptor (beta chain) was sequenced for a study of blood T cell repertoires in COVID-19. As for the study in general: Material from acute and convalescent COVID-19 was sourced from the United States, Italy and Spain. Sources were T cells, B-cell-depleted T cells, or PBMCs; the material itself was cDNA or gDNA.

As processed by the authors: Reference gene primer amplification gave nucleated cell count estimates. Produced via immunoSEQ multiplex PCR; TCRdb's table is partial and in-frame only. V, J and clone size are those of that table, while D and trimming were read from the DNA. Altogether 150,000 to 200,000 clones are present, approximately 86% being singletons, with the ten largest covering roughly 7%. The CDR3 is 15 residues long. Germline CDR1 and CDR2: KGHSH and LQKENI. Trimming removed 1 base from V and 5 bases from J; junction bases left unmatched: 7. The clonotype originates from a woman older than 75 in a cohort sampled during active or convalescent COVID-19. The J gene is TRBJ2-5, the V gene TRBV18; TRBD1 matches 7 bases. What was sequenced was peripheral blood. In DNA, the CDR3 is TGTGCCAGCTCACCACGACAGGGTAGTTTGGAGACCCAGTACTTC. Amino acids: CASSPRQGSLETQYF.